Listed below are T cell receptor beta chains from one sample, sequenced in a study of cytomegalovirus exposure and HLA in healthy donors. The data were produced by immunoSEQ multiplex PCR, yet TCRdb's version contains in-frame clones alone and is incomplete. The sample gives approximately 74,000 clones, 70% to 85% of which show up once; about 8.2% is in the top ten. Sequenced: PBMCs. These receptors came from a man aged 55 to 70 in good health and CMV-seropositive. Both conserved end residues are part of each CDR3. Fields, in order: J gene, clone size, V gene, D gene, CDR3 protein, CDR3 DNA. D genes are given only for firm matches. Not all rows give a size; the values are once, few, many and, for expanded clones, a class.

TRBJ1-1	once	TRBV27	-	CASSPGLMNTEAFF	TGTGCCAGCAGCCCGGGACTGATGAACACTGAAGCTTTCTTT
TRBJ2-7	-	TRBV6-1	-	CASWRKASSYEQYF	TGTGCCAGCTGGAGGAAGGCAAGCTCCTACGAGCAGTACTTC
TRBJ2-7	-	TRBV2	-	CASRAPLVYEQYF	TGTGCCAGCAGAGCCCCGCTAGTCTACGAGCAGTACTTC
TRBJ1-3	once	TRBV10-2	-	CASSEQGGAAGNTIYF	TGCGCCAGCTCCGAACAAGGCGGAGCTGCCGGAAACACCATATATTTT
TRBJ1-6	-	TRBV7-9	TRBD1	CASSLPGTGGDSPLHF	TGTGCCAGCAGCTTACCCGGGACAGGGGGGGATTCACCCCTCCACTTT
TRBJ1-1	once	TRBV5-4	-	CASSFRQGMNTEAFF	TGTGCCAGCAGCTTTAGGCAGGGTATGAACACTGAAGCTTTCTTT
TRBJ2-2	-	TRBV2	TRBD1	CASSEDRGLGRELFF	TGTGCCAGCAGTGAAGACAGGGGGCTCGGCAGGGAGCTGTTTTTT
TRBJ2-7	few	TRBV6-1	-	CASSDREEYEQYF	TGTGCCAGCAGTGACAGGGAAGAATACGAGCAGTACTTC
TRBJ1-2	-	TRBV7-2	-	CASSSGGFYGYTF	TGTGCCAGCAGCTCCGGGGGGTTCTATGGCTACACCTTC
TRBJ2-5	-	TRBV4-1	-	CASSQVVGVLTQYF	TGCGCCAGCAGCCAAGTGGTCGGGGTGTTGACCCAGTACTTC
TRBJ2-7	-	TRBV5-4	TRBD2	CASSLGLAPYEQYF	TGTGCCAGCAGCTTGGGACTAGCTCCCTACGAGCAGTACTTC
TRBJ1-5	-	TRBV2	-	CASNMNSPNQPQHF	TGTGCCAGCAATATGAACAGCCCCAATCAGCCCCAGCATTTT
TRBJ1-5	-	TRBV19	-	CASKSRSGNSNQPQHF	TGTGCCAGTAAAAGTAGGTCCGGGAATAGCAATCAGCCCCAGCATTTT
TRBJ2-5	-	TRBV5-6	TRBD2	CASSLGGAGVRETQYF	TGTGCCAGCAGCCTAGGGGGAGCGGGAGTGAGGGAGACCCAGTACTTC
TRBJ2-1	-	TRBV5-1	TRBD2	CASSSTSGAQQFF	TGCGCCAGCAGCTCGACTAGCGGGGCTCAGCAGTTCTTC
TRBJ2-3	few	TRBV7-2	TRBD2	CASSLIAGGSSPTDTQYF	TGTGCCAGCAGCCTCATAGCGGGGGGATCCTCTCCCACAGATACGCAGTATTTT
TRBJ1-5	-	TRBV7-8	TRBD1	CASSRTGDQPQHF	TGTGCCAGCAGCCGGACAGGGGATCAGCCCCAGCATTTT
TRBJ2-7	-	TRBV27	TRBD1	CASSFRRGWHEQYF	TGTGCCAGCAGTTTCCGCAGGGGGTGGCACGAGCAGTACTTC
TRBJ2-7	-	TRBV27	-	CASSLNSPGDEQYF	TGTGCCAGCAGTTTAAACTCCCCCGGGGACGAGCAGTACTTC
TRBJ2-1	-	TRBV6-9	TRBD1	CASSYRQGPYNEQFF	TGTGCCAGCAGTTACAGACAGGGTCCCTACAATGAGCAGTTCTTC
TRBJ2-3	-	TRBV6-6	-	CASTRGGTSTDTQYF	TGTGCCAGCACCCGAGGCGGGACTAGCACAGATACGCAGTATTTT
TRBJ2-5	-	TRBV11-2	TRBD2	CASSAPGLRETQYF	TGTGCCAGCAGCGCGCCGGGACTACGGGAGACCCAGTACTTC
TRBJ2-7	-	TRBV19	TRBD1	CASSADRGRSEQYF	TGTGCCAGTAGTGCCGACAGGGGGCGAAGCGAGCAGTACTTC
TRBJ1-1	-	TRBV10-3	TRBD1	CAISQDRAEAFF	TGTGCCATCAGTCAAGACAGGGCTGAAGCTTTCTTT
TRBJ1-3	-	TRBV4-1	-	CASSQGGGSGNTIYF	TGCGCCAGCAGCCAAGGTGGAGGCTCCGGAAACACCATATATTTT
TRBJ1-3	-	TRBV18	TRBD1	CASSGTVSGNTIYF	TGTGCCAGCTCCGGGACAGTCTCTGGAAACACCATATATTTT
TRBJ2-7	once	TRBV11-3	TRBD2	CASSDYRGETYEQYF	TGTGCCAGCAGCGATTACCGGGGGGAAACCTACGAGCAGTACTTC
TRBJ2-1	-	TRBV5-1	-	CASSLKPDEQFF	TGCGCCAGCAGCCTAAAGCCCGATGAGCAGTTCTTC
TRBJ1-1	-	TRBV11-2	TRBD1	CASSVRTGNTEAFF	TGTGCCAGCAGCGTAAGGACAGGGAACACTGAAGCTTTCTTT
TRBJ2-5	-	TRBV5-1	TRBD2	CASSPGLAGVGGETQYF	TGCGCCAGCAGCCCCGGACTAGCGGGGGTCGGGGGAGAGACCCAGTACTTC
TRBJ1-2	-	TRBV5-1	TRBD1	CASSLEGASYGYTF	TGCGCCAGCAGCTTGGAGGGGGCGAGCTATGGCTACACCTTC
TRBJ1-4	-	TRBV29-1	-	CSGRDNNEKLFF	TGCAGCGGCCGGGACAACAATGAAAAACTGTTTTTT
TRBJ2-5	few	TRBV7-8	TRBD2	CASSFDPNSGDIQETQYF	TGTGCCAGCAGCTTCGACCCAAATAGCGGGGACATCCAAGAGACCCAGTACTTC
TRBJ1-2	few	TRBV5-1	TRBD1	CASSADRGYTF	TGCGCCAGCAGCGCGGACAGGGGCTACACCTTC
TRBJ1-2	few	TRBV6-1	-	CASSEAPPGRYYGYTF	TGTGCCAGCAGTGAAGCCCCCCCAGGGAGGTACTATGGCTACACCTTC
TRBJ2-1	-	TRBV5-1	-	CASSLVTSPSYNEQFF	TGCGCCAGCAGCTTGGTGACTTCTCCTTCCTACAATGAGCAGTTCTTC
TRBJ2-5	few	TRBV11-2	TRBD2	CASRSRTSVEEQYF	TGTGCCAGCAGGTCTAGGACTAGCGTGGAAGAGCAGTACTTC
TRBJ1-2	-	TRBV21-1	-	CASSNIGWRQGKNYGYTF	TGTGCCAGCAGCAATATTGGATGGCGTCAGGGGAAGAACTATGGCTACACCTTC
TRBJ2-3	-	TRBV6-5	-	CASSEAFLDTQYF	TGTGCCAGCAGTGAAGCATTCTTAGATACGCAGTATTTT
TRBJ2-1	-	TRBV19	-	CASKGEMGEQFF	TGTGCCAGTAAGGGAGAGATGGGTGAGCAGTTCTTC
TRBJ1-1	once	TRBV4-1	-	CASSPTQRGAGYTEAFF	TGCGCCAGCAGCCCTACCCAACGGGGGGCTGGGTACACTGAAGCTTTCTTT
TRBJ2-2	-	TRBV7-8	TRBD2	CASSPLIAGNTGELFF	TGTGCCAGCAGCCCCCTGATAGCGGGCAACACCGGGGAGCTGTTTTTT
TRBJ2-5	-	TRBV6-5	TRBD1	CATRGTGLVVETQYF	TGTGCCACCCGAGGGACAGGGCTGGTCGTGGAGACCCAGTACTTC
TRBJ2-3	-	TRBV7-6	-	CASSSDLMRTDTQYF	TGTGCCAGCAGCTCGGACTTGATGAGGACAGATACGCAGTATTTT
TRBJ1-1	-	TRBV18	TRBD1	CASLTGLNTEAFF	TGTGCCAGCTTGACAGGGTTGAACACTGAAGCTTTCTTT
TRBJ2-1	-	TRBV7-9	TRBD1	CASSLARTGYNEQFF	TGTGCCAGCAGCTTAGCGAGGACAGGCTACAATGAGCAGTTCTTC
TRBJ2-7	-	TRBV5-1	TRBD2	CASSLGGGIQDKKQYF	TGCGCCAGCAGCTTGGGCGGGGGGATCCAGGATAAGAAGCAGTACTTC
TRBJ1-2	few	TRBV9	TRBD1	CASSKGDRGTTNYGYTF	TGTGCCAGCAGCAAAGGGGACAGGGGAACTACTAACTATGGCTACACCTTC
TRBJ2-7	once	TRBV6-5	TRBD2	CASSYQLAGDEQYF	TGTGCCAGCAGTTACCAACTAGCGGGAGACGAGCAGTACTTC
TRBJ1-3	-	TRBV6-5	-	CASSYSTYSSGDTIYF	TGTGCCAGCAGTTACTCAACGTACTCCTCTGGAGACACCATATATTTT
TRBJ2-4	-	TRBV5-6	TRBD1	CASSSGTGGRIQYF	TGTGCCAGCAGCTCCGGGACAGGGGGGCGCATTCAGTACTTC
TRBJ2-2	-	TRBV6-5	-	CASSLSGSGTGELFF	TGTGCCAGCAGTCTCAGCGGTAGCGGTACCGGGGAGCTGTTTTTT
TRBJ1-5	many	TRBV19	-	CASSRTGTSLTYSNQPQHF	TGTGCCAGTAGTCGCACCGGGACATCCCTTACATATAGCAATCAGCCCCAGCATTTT